The source of this T cell receptor (beta chain) is a study of T cells in Graves' hyperthyroidism and ophthalmopathy. Study-wide results and limits: Appearing also in blood were most of the thyroid clonotypes expanded above 0.001. A model of 13 V-J features distinguished ophthalmopathy from stable hyperthyroidism. The model's output predicted ophthalmopathy at a median of about 6.5 months prior to onset.

Amplified TCR beta CDR3 regions derived from RNA transcripts. Initially, a first-round RT-PCR of the TCR CDR3 employed the HTBI primer set. One entry per CDR3 protein results from TCRdb running MiXCR on the multiplex PCR reads. Of 400,000 to 450,000 distinct CDR3 sequences listed, about 15% were seen once; the top ten hold 13%. The CDR3 totals 15 residues. CDR1 is MNHEY and CDR2 is SVGAGI in the germline V gene. V dropped 3 bases and J dropped 0 bases, with 10 bases sitting between them. As regards this clonotype: Antigen unknown.

V usage is TRBV6-5 and J usage is TRBJ2-3; D possibly corresponds to TRBD2 (5 bases). Sequencing was carried out using blood. The TCR sequence derives from a man between 18 and 35 years old with Graves' ophthalmopathy. CDR3 residues: CASSYLLGSTDTQYF. DNA of the CDR3: TGTGCCAGCAGTTATCTACTAGGTAGCACAGATACGCAGTATTTT.